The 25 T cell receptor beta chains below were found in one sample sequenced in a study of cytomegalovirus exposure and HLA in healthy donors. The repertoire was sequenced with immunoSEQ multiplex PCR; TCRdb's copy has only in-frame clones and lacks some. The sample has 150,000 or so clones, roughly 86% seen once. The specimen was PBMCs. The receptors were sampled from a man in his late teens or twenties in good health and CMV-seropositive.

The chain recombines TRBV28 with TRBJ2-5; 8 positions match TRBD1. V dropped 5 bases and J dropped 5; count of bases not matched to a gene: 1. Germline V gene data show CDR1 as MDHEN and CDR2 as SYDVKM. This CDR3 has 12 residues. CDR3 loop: CASSGDRETQYF. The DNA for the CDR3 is TGTGCCAGCAGTGGGGACAGGGAGACCCAGTACTTC.

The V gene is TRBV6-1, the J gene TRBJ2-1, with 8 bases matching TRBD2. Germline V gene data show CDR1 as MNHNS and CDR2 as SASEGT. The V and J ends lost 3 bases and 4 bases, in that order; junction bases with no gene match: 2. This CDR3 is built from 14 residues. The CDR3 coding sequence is TGTGCCAGCAGTGAGGGGACTAGGTACAATGAGCAGTTCTTC. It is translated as CASSEGTRYNEQFF.

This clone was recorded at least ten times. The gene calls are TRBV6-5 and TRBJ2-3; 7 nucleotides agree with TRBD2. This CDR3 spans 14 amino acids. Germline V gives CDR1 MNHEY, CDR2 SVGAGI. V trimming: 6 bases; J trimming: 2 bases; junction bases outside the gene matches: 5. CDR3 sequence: CASRGGVVTDTQYF. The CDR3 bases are TGTGCCAGCAGGGGAGGGGTAGTCACAGATACGCAGTATTTT.

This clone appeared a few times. The CDR3 reads CASRDLNYGYTF. The CDR3 DNA follows: TGTGCCAGCCGGGATTTAAACTATGGCTACACCTTC. The genes are TRBV2 and TRBJ1-2, with no clear D. The CDR3 is 12 residues long. V lost 8 bases and J lost 2, with 9 bases in between. Looked up from germline, CDR1 is SNHLY and CDR2 is FYNNEI.

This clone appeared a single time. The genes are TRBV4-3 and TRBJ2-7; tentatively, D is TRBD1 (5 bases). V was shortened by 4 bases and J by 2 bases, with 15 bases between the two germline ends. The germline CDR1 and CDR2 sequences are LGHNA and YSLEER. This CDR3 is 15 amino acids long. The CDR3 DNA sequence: TGCGCCAGCAGCCGAGGACAACCTAAAACCTACGAGCAGTACTTC. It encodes CASSRGQPKTYEQYF.

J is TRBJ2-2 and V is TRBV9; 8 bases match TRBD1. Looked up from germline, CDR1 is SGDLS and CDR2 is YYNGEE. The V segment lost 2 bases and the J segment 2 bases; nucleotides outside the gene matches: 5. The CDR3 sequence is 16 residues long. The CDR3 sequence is CASSVTTGVNTGELFF. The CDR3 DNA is TGTGCCAGCAGCGTTACGACAGGGGTAAACACCGGGGAGCTGTTTTTT.

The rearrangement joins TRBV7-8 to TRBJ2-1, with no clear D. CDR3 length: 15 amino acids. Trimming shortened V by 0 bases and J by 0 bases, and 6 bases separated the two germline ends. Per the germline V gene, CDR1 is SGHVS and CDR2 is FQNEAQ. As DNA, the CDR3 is TGTGCCAGCAGCTTAGCACCTAGCTCCTACAATGAGCAGTTCTTC. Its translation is CASSLAPSSYNEQFF. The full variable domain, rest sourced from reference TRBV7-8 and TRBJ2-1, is GAGVSQSPRYKVAKRGQDVALRCDPISGHVSLFWYQQALGQGPEFLTYFQNEAQLDKSGLPSDRFFAERPEGSVSTLKIQRTQQEDSAVYLCASSLAPSSYNEQFFGPGTRLTVL.

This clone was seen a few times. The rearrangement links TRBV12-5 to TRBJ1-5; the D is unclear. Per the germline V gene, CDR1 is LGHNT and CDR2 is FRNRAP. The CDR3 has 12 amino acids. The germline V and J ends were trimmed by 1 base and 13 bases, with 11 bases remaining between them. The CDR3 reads CASGLANGVQHF. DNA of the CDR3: TGTGCTAGTGGTTTGGCCAACGGGGTTCAGCATTTT.

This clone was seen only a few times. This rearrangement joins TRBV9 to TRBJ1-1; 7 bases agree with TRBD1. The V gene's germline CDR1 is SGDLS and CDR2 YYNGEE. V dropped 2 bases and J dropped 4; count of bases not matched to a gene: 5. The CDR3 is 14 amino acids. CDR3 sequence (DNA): TGTGCCAGCAGCGTCGTGACAGGGAGCACTGAAGCTTTCTTT. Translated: CASSVVTGSTEAFF.

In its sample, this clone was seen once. CDR3 sequence: CASRITTEAFF. DNA of the CDR3: TGCGCCAGCAGGATCACTACTGAAGCTTTCTTT. The V and J genes are TRBV5-1 and TRBJ1-1; no reliable D call. The CDR3 has 11 amino acids. Trimming left V 5 bases short and J 5 bases short, with 7 bases between. The germline CDR1 and CDR2 sequences are SGHRS and YFSETQ.

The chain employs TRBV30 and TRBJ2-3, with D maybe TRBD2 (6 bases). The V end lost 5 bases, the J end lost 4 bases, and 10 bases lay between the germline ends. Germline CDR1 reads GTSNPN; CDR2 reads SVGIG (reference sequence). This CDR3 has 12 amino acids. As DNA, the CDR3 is TGTGCCTGGGGTGCGGGGTCAGATACGCAGTATTTT. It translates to CAWGAGSDTQYF.

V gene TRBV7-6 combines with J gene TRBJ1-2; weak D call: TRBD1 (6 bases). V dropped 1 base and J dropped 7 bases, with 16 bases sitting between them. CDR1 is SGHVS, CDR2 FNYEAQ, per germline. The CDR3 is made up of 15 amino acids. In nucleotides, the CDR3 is TGTGCCAGCAGCTTAGGGGGGCAGGGCGGGCGTGGCTACACCTTC. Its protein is CASSLGGQGGRGYTF.

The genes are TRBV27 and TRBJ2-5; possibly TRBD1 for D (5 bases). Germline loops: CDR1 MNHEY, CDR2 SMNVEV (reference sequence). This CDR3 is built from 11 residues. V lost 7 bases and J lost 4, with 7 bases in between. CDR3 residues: CASIRGETQYF. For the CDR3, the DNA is TGTGCCAGCATTAGGGGAGAGACCCAGTACTTC.

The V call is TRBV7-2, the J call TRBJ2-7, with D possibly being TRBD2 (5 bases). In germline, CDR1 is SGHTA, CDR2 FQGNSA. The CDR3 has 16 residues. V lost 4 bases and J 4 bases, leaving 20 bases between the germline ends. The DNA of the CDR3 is TGTGCCAGCAGCTCCCCCCACTCCAGCGGCTCATACGAGCAGTACTTC. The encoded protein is CASSSPHSSGSYEQYF.

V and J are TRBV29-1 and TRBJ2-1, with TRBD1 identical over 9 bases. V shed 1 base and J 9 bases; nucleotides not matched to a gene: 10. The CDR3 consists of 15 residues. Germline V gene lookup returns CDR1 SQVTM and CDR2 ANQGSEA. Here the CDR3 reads CSVEAGTGGNGEQFF. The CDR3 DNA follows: TGCAGCGTTGAAGCAGGTACAGGGGGCAATGGTGAGCAGTTCTTC.

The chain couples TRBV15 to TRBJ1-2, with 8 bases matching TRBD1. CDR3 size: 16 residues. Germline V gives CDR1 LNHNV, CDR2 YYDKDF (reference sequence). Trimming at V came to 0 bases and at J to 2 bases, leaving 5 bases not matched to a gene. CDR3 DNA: TGTGCCACCAGCAGAGACTGGGGACAGGCAAACTATGGCTACACCTTC. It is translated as CATSRDWGQANYGYTF.

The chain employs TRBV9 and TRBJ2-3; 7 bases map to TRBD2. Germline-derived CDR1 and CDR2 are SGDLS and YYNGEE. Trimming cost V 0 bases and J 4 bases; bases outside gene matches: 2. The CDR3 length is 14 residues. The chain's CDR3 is CASSVVAGADTQYF. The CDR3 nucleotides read TGTGCCAGCAGCGTAGTTGCGGGGGCAGATACGCAGTATTTT.

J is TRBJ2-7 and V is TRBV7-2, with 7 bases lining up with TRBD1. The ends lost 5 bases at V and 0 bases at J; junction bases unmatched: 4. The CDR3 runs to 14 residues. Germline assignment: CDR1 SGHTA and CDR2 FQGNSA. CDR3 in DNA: TGTGCCAGCAGCCGGGACAGAGGCTCCTACGAGCAGTACTTC. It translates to CASSRDRGSYEQYF.

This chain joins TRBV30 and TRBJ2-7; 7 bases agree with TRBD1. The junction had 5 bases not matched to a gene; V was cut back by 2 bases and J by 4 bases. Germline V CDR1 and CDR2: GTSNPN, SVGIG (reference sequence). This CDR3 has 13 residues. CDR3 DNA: TGTGCCTGGAGTAGGGAGACAGGGTACGAGCAGTACTTC. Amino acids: CAWSRETGYEQYF.

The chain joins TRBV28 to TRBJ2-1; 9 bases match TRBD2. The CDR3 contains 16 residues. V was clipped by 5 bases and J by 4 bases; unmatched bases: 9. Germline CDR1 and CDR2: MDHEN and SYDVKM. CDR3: CASSPETSGAYNEQFF. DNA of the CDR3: TGTGCCAGCAGTCCCGAGACTAGCGGAGCATACAATGAGCAGTTCTTC.

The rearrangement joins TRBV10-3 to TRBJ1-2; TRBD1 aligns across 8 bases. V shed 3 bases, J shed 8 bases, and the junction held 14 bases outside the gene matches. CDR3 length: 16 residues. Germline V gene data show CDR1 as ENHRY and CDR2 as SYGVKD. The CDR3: CAISDWTGILERGYTF. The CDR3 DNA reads TGTGCCATCAGTGATTGGACAGGGATTTTGGAACGGGGCTACACCTTC.

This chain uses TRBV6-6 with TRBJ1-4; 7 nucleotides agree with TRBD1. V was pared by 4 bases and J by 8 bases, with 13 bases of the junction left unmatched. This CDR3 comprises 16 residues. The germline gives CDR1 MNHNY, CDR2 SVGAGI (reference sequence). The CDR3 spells CASSSAPWDSREKLFF. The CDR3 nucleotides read TGTGCCAGCAGTTCAGCTCCTTGGGACAGTCGGGAAAAACTGTTTTTT.

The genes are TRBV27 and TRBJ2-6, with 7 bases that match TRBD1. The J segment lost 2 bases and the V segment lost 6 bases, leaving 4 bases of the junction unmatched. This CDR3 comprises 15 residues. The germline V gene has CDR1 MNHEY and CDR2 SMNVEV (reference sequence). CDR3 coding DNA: TGTGCCAGCAGCCCCCAGGGGGCTGGGGCCAACGTCCTGACTTTC. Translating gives CASSPQGAGANVLTF.

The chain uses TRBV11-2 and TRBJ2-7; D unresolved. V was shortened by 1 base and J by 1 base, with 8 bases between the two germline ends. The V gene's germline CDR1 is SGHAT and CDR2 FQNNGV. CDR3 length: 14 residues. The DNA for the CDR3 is TGTGCCAGCAGCTTAGTAGCAGCTTCCTACGAGCAGTACTTC. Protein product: CASSLVAASYEQYF.

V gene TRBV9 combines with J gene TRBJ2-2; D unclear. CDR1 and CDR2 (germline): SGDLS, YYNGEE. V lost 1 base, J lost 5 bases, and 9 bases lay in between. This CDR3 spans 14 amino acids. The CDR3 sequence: CASSVPKETGELFF. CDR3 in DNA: TGTGCCAGCAGCGTACCTAAGGAGACCGGGGAGCTGTTTTTT.